This TCR beta chain was captured by sequencing in a study of blood T cell repertoires in COVID-19. CDR3 length equals 15 residues. Deletions cut 5 bases from V and 7 bases from J, with 15 bases between. Germline V gene lookup returns CDR1 SGHAT and CDR2 FQNNGV. Only in-frame clones appear in the TCRdb table, and some are missing; sequencing was by immunoSEQ multiplex PCR. The repertoire consists of around 200,000 clones, with 85% to 90% occurring once and the leading ten covering approximately 11%. This sequence was found in a woman in her fifties or sixties with COVID-19, enrolled during active disease. Specimen: peripheral blood. This chain uses TRBV11-2 with TRBJ1-6; no clear D. The CDR3 bases are TGTGCCAGCAGCCGGTGGTCCAGGTCGAATTCACCCCTCCACTTT. This sequence encodes CASSRWSRSNSPLHF. The full variable domain, completed using reference TRBV11-2 and TRBJ1-6, is EAGVAQSPRYKIIEKRQSVAFWCNPISGHATLYWYQQILGQGPKLLIQFQNNGVVDDSQLPKDRFSAERLKGVDSTLKIQPAKLEDSAVYLCASSRWSRSNSPLHFGNGTRLTVT.